A selection of T cell receptor beta chains follows, all from one sample in a study of CD8 T cells in ankylosing spondylitis. One entry per CDR3 protein, called by TCRdb with MiXCR from the 5' RACE reads. The table lists under 950,000 distinct CDR3 sequences, around 20% of them singletons, with about a fifth in the top ten. Sequencing was performed on blood, either unsorted or a sorted T cell fraction (not recorded which). Every receptor here comes from a male donor with ankylosing spondylitis. CDR3s include the opening cysteine and the closing phenylalanine or tryptophan. D genes are given only for firm matches. Not all rows give a size; the values are once, few, many and, for expanded clones, a class.

CASSLVTPQPQHF	TGTGCCAGCAGTTTAGTTACCCCGCAGCCCCAGCATTTT	.	.	TRBV12-3/TRBV12-4	TRBJ1-5
CASSTTGSGEQYF	TGCGCCAGCAGCACGACAGGGTCTGGGGAGCAGTACTTC	TRBD1	.	TRBV5-1	TRBJ2-7
CASSPTQRTRRNEQFF	TGTGCCAGCAGTCCCACCCAACGGACAAGGAGAAATGAGCAGTTCTTC	.	.	TRBV12-3/TRBV12-4	TRBJ2-1
CASSSIGTVNTEAFF	TGTGCCAGCAGTTCGATTGGGACCGTGAACACTGAAGCTTTCTTT	.	.	TRBV6-2/TRBV6-3	TRBJ1-1
CAISELQETQYF	TGTGCCATCAGTGAGCTACAAGAGACCCAGTACTTC	.	many	TRBV10-3	TRBJ2-5
CASSKELAGGYNEQFF	TGTGCCAGCAGTAAAGAACTAGCGGGGGGGTACAATGAGCAGTTCTTC	TRBD2	.	TRBV27	TRBJ2-1
CASSLLAGFDYEQYF	TGCGCCAGCAGCCTGTTAGCGGGGTTTGACTACGAGCAGTACTTC	TRBD2	.	TRBV5-1	TRBJ2-7
CASSLLGGLTGRSPLHF	TGTGCCAGCAGCTTATTGGGGGGTCTAACGGGGCGTTCACCCCTCCACTTT	.	.	TRBV7-8	TRBJ1-6
CAISGQSYNEQFF	TGTGCCATCAGTGGACAATCCTACAATGAGCAGTTCTTC	.	many	TRBV10-3	TRBJ2-1
CASSYGLGGETQYF	TGTGCCAGCAGCTACGGACTAGGCGGGGAGACCCAGTACTTC	TRBD2	.	TRBV6-5	TRBJ2-5
CASSFAGVEKLFF	TGTGCCAGCAGCTTTGCCGGGGTTGAAAAACTGTTTTTT	.	.	TRBV7-8	TRBJ1-4
CASSLGETVNEQFF	TGCGCCAGCAGCTTGGGGGAGACAGTCAATGAGCAGTTCTTC	.	.	TRBV5-1	TRBJ2-1
CASSDGQGYTDTQYF	TGCGCCAGCAGCGACGGACAGGGCTACACAGATACGCAGTATTTT	TRBD1	few	TRBV5-1	TRBJ2-3
CASSSGTGFSYEQYF	TGTGCCAGCAGCTCCGGGACAGGGTTCTCCTACGAGCAGTACTTC	TRBD1	once	TRBV5-6	TRBJ2-7
CASMDRGPRTDTQYF	TGTGCCAGCATGGACAGGGGGCCCCGCACAGATACGCAGTATTTT	TRBD1	.	TRBV4-2	TRBJ2-3
CATSTSGTKNTEAFF	TGTGCCACCTCAACCTCCGGGACAAAGAACACTGAAGCTTTCTTT	.	.	TRBV2	TRBJ1-1
CACRAEVGYIQYF	TGTGCCTGCCGAGCGGAAGTGGGGTACATTCAGTACTTC	.	few	TRBV30	TRBJ2-4